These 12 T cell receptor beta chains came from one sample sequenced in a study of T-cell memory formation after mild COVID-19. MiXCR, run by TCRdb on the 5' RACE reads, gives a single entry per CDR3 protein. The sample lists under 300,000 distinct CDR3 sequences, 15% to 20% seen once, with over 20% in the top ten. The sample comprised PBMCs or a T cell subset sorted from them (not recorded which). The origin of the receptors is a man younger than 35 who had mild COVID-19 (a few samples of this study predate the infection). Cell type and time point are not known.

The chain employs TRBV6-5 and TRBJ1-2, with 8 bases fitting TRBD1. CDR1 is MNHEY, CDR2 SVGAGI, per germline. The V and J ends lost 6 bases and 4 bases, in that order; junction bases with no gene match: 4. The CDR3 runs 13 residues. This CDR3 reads CASRYTGGYGYTF. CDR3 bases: TGTGCCAGCAGATATACAGGGGGCTATGGCTACACCTTC.

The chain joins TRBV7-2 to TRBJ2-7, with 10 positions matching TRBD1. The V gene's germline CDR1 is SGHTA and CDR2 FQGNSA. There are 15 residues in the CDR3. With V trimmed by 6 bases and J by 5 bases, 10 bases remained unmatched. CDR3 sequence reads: CASSPGQGVFNEQYF. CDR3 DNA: TGTGCCAGCAGTCCTGGACAGGGGGTATTTAACGAGCAGTACTTC.

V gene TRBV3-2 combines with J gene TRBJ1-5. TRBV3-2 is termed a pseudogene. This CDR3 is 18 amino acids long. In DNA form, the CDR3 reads TGTGCCAGCAGCCAAGCATTAAAAGGCTCACCAGACAATCAGCCCCAGCATTTT. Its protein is CASSQALKGSPDNQPQHF.

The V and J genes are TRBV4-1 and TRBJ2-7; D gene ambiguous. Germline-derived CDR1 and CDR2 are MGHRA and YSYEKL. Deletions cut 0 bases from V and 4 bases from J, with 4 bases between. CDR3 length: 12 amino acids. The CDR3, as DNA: TGCGCCAGCAGCCAAGACGGGTACGAGCAGTACTTC. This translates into CASSQDGYEQYF.

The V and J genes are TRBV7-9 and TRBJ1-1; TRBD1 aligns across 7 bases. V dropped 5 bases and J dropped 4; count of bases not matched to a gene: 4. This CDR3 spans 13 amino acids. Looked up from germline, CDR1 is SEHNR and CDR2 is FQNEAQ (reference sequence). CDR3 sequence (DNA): TGTGCCAGCAGCGGACAGGATGGCACTGAAGCTTTCTTT. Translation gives CASSGQDGTEAFF.

DNA of the CDR3: TGCAGTGGTCACGGTGGACCCACAGATACGCAGTATTTT. It specifies CSGHGGPTDTQYF. This chain joins TRBV20-1 and TRBJ2-3; D not certain. This CDR3 spans 13 amino acids. Trimming took off 7 bases at V and 2 bases at J, with 13 bases between the two ends. Per the germline V gene, CDR1 is DFQATT and CDR2 is SNEGSKA (reference sequence).

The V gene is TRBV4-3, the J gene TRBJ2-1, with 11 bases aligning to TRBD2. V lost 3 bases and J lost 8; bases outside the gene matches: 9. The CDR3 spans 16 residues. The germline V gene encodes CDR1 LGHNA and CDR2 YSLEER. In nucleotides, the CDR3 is TGCGCCAGCAGCCACCTTCTAGCGGGGGGCGTCGATGAGCAGTTCTTC. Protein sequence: CASSHLLAGGVDEQFF.

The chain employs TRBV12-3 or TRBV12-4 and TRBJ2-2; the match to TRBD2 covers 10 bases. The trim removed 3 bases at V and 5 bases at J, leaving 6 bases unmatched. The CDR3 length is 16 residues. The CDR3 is CASSFRLAGETGELFF. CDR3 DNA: TGTGCCAGCAGTTTTAGACTAGCGGGCGAGACCGGGGAGCTGTTTTTT.

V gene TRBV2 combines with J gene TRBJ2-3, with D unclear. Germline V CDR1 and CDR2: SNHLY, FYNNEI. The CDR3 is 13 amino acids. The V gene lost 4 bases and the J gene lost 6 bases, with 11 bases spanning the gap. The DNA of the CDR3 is TGTGCCAGCAGTGTCCTAGTTTTTGATACGCAGTATTTT. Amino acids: CASSVLVFDTQYF.

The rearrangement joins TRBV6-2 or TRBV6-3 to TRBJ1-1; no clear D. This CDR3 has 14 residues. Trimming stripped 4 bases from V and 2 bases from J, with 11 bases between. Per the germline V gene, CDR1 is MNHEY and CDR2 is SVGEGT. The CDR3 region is CASSWVGDNTEAFF. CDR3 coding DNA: TGTGCCAGCAGTTGGGTTGGGGATAACACTGAAGCTTTCTTT.

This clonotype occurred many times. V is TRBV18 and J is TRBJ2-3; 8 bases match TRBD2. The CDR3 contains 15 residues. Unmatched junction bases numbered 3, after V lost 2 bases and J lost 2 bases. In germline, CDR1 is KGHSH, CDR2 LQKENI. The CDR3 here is CASSPAGGTTDTQYF. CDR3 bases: TGTGCCAGCTCACCAGCGGGGGGAACCACAGATACGCAGTATTTT.

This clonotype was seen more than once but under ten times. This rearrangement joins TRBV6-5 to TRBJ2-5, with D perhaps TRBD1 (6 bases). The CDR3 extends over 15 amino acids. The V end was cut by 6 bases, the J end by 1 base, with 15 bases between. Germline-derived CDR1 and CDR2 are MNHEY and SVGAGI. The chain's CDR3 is CASSPGTSFQETQYF. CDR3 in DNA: TGTGCCAGCAGCCCCGGGACATCATTCCAAGAGACCCAGTACTTC.